This is a list of T cell receptor beta chains from one sample in a study of multiple sclerosis patients with progressive multifocal leukoencephalopathy. Only in-frame clones appear in the TCRdb table, and some are missing; sequencing was by immunoSEQ multiplex PCR. The sample has more than 20,000 clones; less than 95% are singletons. Source: PBMCs, taken from a patient treated with natalizumab. Source of these receptors: a young man with multiple sclerosis. CDR3s include the opening cysteine and the closing phenylalanine or tryptophan. A D gene is named only where the DNA matches it firmly. Clone size is given for some rows only: seen once, a few or many times, or a class if the clone is expanded.

V gene: TRBV10-3
clone size: NA
D gene: NA
J gene: TRBJ1-2
CDR3 DNA: TGTGCCATCAGCGACTCAAACAGGTTCTATGGCTACACCTTC
CDR3 protein: CAISDSNRFYGYTF

V gene: TRBV2
clone size: NA
D gene: NA
J gene: TRBJ1-2
CDR3 DNA: TGTGCCAGCGTAGGCCCCCAGCTCGTCTATGGCTACACCTTC
CDR3 protein: CASVGPQLVYGYTF

V gene: TRBV5-4
clone size: NA
D gene: NA
J gene: TRBJ2-7
CDR3 DNA: TGTGCCAGCAGCTTAAGTCCCTCCGAGCAGTACTTC
CDR3 protein: CASSLSPSEQYF

V gene: TRBV18
clone size: NA
D gene: NA
J gene: TRBJ1-3
CDR3 DNA: TGTGCCAGCTCCTACGACAGAGCTGGAAACACCATATATTTT
CDR3 protein: CASSYDRAGNTIYF

V gene: TRBV6-5
clone size: NA
D gene: NA
J gene: TRBJ1-1
CDR3 DNA: TGTGCCAGCAGTTACGTCGGGGAAACTGAAGCTTTCTTT
CDR3 protein: CASSYVGETEAFF

V gene: TRBV5-1
clone size: NA
D gene: TRBD1
J gene: TRBJ1-4
CDR3 DNA: TGCGCCAGCAGCGATCAGGGGGCAGCTAATGAAAAACTGTTTTTT
CDR3 protein: CASSDQGAANEKLFF

V gene: TRBV7-2
clone size: NA
D gene: NA
J gene: TRBJ2-3
CDR3 DNA: TGTGCCAGCAGCTTAAGGAGGGGCCTGGGCACAGATACGCAGTATTTT
CDR3 protein: CASSLRRGLGTDTQYF

V gene: TRBV13
clone size: NA
D gene: NA
J gene: TRBJ2-1
CDR3 DNA: TGTGCCAGCAGCCGCCGGGCCTGGTTAGAGCAGTTCTTC
CDR3 protein: CASSRRAWLEQFF

V gene: TRBV6-5
clone size: NA
D gene: TRBD2
J gene: TRBJ2-1
CDR3 DNA: TGTGCCAGCACTGCGGGAGGAAGCGATGAGCAGTTCTTC
CDR3 protein: CASTAGGSDEQFF

V gene: TRBV7-9
clone size: NA
D gene: NA
J gene: TRBJ2-1
CDR3 DNA: TGTGCCAGCAGCTTACCGGCGGGGCCCTACAATGAGCAGTTCTTC
CDR3 protein: CASSLPAGPYNEQFF

V gene: TRBV7-9
clone size: once
D gene: NA
J gene: TRBJ2-1
CDR3 DNA: TGTGCCAGCACGGTCCTACGGAATGAGCAGTTCTTC
CDR3 protein: CASTVLRNEQFF

V gene: TRBV7-3
clone size: NA
D gene: TRBD1
J gene: TRBJ1-4
CDR3 DNA: TGTGCCAGCAGCCTTACAGGGGCAAGGGGTGAAAAACTGTTTTTT
CDR3 protein: CASSLTGARGEKLFF

V gene: TRBV5-1
clone size: NA
D gene: TRBD2
J gene: TRBJ2-2
CDR3 DNA: TGCGCCAGCAGCCCACTTGCCGGGGAGGGCCTGACCGGGGAGCTGTTTTTT
CDR3 protein: CASSPLAGEGLTGELFF

V gene: TRBV19
clone size: NA
D gene: NA
J gene: TRBJ1-1
CDR3 DNA: TGTGCCAGTAGTATAGGAAAACAGGGAGAGCCTGAAGCTTTCTTT
CDR3 protein: CASSIGKQGEPEAFF

V gene: TRBV4-2
clone size: NA
D gene: NA
J gene: TRBJ1-2
CDR3 DNA: TGTGCCAGCAGCCAAGTCCTTGAGACCGTACTCTATGGCTACACCTTC
CDR3 protein: CASSQVLETVLYGYTF

V gene: TRBV19
clone size: NA
D gene: TRBD2
J gene: TRBJ2-1
CDR3 DNA: TGTGCCAGTAGTATAGCGGGAGCGGGAGTAAATGAGCAGTTCTTC
CDR3 protein: CASSIAGAGVNEQFF

V gene: TRBV5-6
clone size: once
D gene: TRBD2
J gene: TRBJ2-3
CDR3 DNA: TGTGCCAGCAGCTCGAAAACGACGCTAGCGGACGCAACAGATACGCAGTATTTT
CDR3 protein: CASSSKTTLADATDTQYF

V gene: TRBV9
clone size: NA
D gene: NA
J gene: TRBJ1-1
CDR3 DNA: TGTGCCAGCAGCGTAGTATGGGGGCCGGGGACTGAAGCTTTCTTT
CDR3 protein: CASSVVWGPGTEAFF

V gene: TRBV11-3
clone size: NA
D gene: NA
J gene: TRBJ2-2
CDR3 DNA: TGTGCCAGCAGCTCATGGGAGGGACAGAGCCCTCCGAACACCGGGGAGCTGTTTTTT
CDR3 protein: CASSSWEGQSPPNTGELFF

V gene: TRBV19
clone size: once
D gene: NA
J gene: TRBJ1-5
CDR3 DNA: TGTGCCAGTAGTATGGGGGATCATCAGCCCCAGCATTTT
CDR3 protein: CASSMGDHQPQHF

V gene: TRBV2
clone size: few
D gene: NA
J gene: TRBJ2-7
CDR3 DNA: TGTGCCAGCAGTGAAAACGGGGCCCTTTACGAGCAGTACTTC
CDR3 protein: CASSENGALYEQYF

V gene: TRBV19
clone size: NA
D gene: NA
J gene: TRBJ1-5
CDR3 DNA: TGTGCCAGTAGTATAGCTCACAGGGAAAATCAGCCCCAGCATTTT
CDR3 protein: CASSIAHRENQPQHF

V gene: TRBV27
clone size: NA
D gene: NA
J gene: TRBJ1-1
CDR3 DNA: TGTGCCAGCAGTTTATGGCAAGGGAACACTGAAGCTTTCTTT
CDR3 protein: CASSLWQGNTEAFF

V gene: TRBV18
clone size: NA
D gene: NA
J gene: TRBJ1-2
CDR3 DNA: TGTGCCAGCTCCCTTCAACAGGCGAGGGGTACCTATGGCTACACCTTC
CDR3 protein: CASSLQQARGTYGYTF

V gene: TRBV7-9
clone size: NA
D gene: TRBD2
J gene: TRBJ2-1
CDR3 DNA: TGTGCCAGCAGTTGGGGACTAGCGGGAGATGAGCAGTTCTTC
CDR3 protein: CASSWGLAGDEQFF

V gene: TRBV4-1
clone size: NA
D gene: TRBD2
J gene: TRBJ2-1
CDR3 DNA: TGCGCCAGCAGCCATCTTGCCAAGCGGGGCAGCTCCTACAATGAGCAGTTCTTC
CDR3 protein: CASSHLAKRGSSYNEQFF

V gene: TRBV6-5
clone size: few
D gene: NA
J gene: TRBJ1-5
CDR3 DNA: TGTGCCAGCAGTTACGGGCAGGGTGGACAGCCCCAGCATTTT
CDR3 protein: CASSYGQGGQPQHF

V gene: TRBV5-1
clone size: NA
D gene: NA
J gene: TRBJ2-1
CDR3 DNA: TGCGCCAGCAGCTTGAACGTCGCGACAAATGAGCAGTTCTTC
CDR3 protein: CASSLNVATNEQFF

V gene: TRBV29-1
clone size: NA
D gene: TRBD1
J gene: TRBJ1-1
CDR3 DNA: TGCAGCGTTGATGGCCAGGGGGGCACTGAAGCTTTCTTT
CDR3 protein: CSVDGQGGTEAFF

V gene: TRBV7-2
clone size: NA
D gene: NA
J gene: TRBJ1-1
CDR3 DNA: TGTGCCAGCAGCTTATTTGGGGTCGGGAACACTGAAGCTTTCTTT
CDR3 protein: CASSLFGVGNTEAFF

V gene: TRBV7-9
clone size: NA
D gene: NA
J gene: TRBJ1-5
CDR3 DNA: TGTGCCAGCAGCCACGGGGGGCCCCAGCATTTT
CDR3 protein: CASSHGGPQHF

V gene: TRBV9
clone size: NA
D gene: NA
J gene: TRBJ2-3
CDR3 DNA: TGTGCCAGCAGCGTCAGCGTTTCTAGCACAGATACGCAGTATTTT
CDR3 protein: CASSVSVSSTDTQYF

V gene: TRBV5-1
clone size: few
D gene: NA
J gene: TRBJ2-2
CDR3 DNA: TGCGCCAGCAGCTTGCAGGACTCGTCAGGGACCGGGGAGCTGTTTTTT
CDR3 protein: CASSLQDSSGTGELFF

V gene: TRBV30
clone size: NA
D gene: NA
J gene: TRBJ1-1
CDR3 DNA: TGTGCCTGGGCGGGTGGCGAAGCTTTCTTT
CDR3 protein: CAWAGGEAFF

V gene: TRBV7-2
clone size: NA
D gene: NA
J gene: TRBJ2-2
CDR3 DNA: TGTGCCAGCAGCTTATTTTCCGCGGTAACCGGGGAGCTGTTTTTT
CDR3 protein: CASSLFSAVTGELFF

V gene: TRBV5-1
clone size: NA
D gene: TRBD2
J gene: TRBJ2-7
CDR3 DNA: TGCGCCAGCAGCTTGGGGGCTAGCGGAGTCTACGAGCAGTACTTC
CDR3 protein: CASSLGASGVYEQYF

V gene: TRBV7-9
clone size: NA
D gene: TRBD1
J gene: TRBJ1-2
CDR3 DNA: TGTGCCAGCAGCTCCCTGGGACAGTACGGCTACACCTTC
CDR3 protein: CASSSLGQYGYTF

V gene: TRBV7-7
clone size: NA
D gene: TRBD2
J gene: TRBJ2-1
CDR3 DNA: TGTGCTAGCAGCTTAGGGACTAGCAGGCACAATGAGCAGTTCTTC
CDR3 protein: CASSLGTSRHNEQFF